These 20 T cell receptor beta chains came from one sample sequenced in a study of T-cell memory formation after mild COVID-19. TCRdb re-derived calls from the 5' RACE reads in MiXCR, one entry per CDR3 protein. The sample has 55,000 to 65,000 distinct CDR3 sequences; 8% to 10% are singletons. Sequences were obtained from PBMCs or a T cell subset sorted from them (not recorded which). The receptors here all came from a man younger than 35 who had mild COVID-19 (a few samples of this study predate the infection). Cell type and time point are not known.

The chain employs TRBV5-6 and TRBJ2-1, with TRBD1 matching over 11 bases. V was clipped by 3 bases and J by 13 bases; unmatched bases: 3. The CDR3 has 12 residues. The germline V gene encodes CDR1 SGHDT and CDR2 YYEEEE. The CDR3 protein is CASSWDRGFQFF. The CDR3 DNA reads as TGTGCCAGCAGCTGGGACAGGGGGTTTCAGTTCTTC.

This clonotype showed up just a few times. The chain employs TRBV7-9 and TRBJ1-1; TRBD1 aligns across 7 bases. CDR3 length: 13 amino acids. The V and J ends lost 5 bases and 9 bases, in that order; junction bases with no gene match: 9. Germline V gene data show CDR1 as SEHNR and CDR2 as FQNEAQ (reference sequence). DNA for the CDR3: TGTGCCAGCAGCCTTGGGACAGCCCAAAAAGCTTTCTTT. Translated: CASSLGTAQKAFF.

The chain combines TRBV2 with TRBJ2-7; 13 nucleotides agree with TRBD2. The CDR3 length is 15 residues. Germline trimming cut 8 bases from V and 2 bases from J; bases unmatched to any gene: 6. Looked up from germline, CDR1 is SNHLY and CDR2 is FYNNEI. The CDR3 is CASGLAGERAYEQYF. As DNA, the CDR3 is TGTGCCAGCGGACTAGCGGGGGAAAGGGCCTACGAGCAGTACTTC.

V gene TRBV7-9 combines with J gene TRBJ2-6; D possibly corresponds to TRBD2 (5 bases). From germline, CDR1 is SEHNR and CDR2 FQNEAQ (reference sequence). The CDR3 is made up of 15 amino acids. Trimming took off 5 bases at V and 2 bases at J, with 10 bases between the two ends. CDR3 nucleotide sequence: TGTGCCAGCAGCCGAGGGAGTCCTGGGGCCAACGTCCTGACTTTC. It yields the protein CASSRGSPGANVLTF. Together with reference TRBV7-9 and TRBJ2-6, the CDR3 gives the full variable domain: DTGVSQNPRHKITKRGQNVTFRCDPISEHNRLYWYRQTLGQGPEFLTYFQNEAQLEKSRLLSDRFSAERPKGSFSTLEIQRTEQGDSAMYLCASSRGSPGANVLTFGAGSRLTVL.

For the CDR3, the DNA is TGTGCCAGCAGCTTAACAGGAAACATTCAGTACTTC. This gives the protein CASSLTGNIQYF. The chain has TRBV7-9 and TRBJ2-4; possibly TRBD1 for D (5 bases). Germline loops: CDR1 SEHNR, CDR2 FQNEAQ (reference sequence). Trimming took off 2 bases at V and 6 bases at J, with 5 bases between the two ends. The CDR3 is 12 amino acids.

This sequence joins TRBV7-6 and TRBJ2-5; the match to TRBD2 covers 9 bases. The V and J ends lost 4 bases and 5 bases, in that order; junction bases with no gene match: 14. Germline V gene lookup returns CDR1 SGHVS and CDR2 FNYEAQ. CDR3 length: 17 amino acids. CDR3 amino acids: CASSSRNLREGWETQYF. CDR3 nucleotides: TGTGCCAGCAGCTCCCGGAACCTGCGGGAGGGCTGGGAGACCCAGTACTTC.

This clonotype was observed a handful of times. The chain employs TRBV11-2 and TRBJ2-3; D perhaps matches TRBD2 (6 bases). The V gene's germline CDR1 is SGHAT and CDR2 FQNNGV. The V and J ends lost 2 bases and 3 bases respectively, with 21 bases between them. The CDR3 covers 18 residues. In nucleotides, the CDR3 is TGTGCCAGCAGCTTAACCAGAAGTGGGGGGATCAGGACAGATACGCAGTATTTT. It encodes CASSLTRSGGIRTDTQYF.

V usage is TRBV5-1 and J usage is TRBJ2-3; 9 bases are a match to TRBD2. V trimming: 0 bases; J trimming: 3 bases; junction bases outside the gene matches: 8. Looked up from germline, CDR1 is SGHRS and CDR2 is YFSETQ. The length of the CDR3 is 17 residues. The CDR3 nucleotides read TGCGCCAGCAGCTTGGCCGGGACTAGCTTAAAGACAGATACGCAGTATTTT. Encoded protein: CASSLAGTSLKTDTQYF.

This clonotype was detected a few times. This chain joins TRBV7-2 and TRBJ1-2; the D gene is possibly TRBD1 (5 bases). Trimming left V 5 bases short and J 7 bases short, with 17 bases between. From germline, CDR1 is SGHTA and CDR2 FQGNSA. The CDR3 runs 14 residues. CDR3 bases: TGTGCCAGCAGCCTGGCGGGGGAAGTCGGTGGCTACACCTTC. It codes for CASSLAGEVGGYTF. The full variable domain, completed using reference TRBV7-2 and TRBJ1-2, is GAGVSQSPSNKVTEKGKDVELRCDPISGHTALYWYRQSLGQGLEFLIYFQGNSAPDKSGLPSDRFSAERTGGSVSTLTIQRTQQEDSAVYLCASSLAGEVGGYTFGSGTRLTVV.

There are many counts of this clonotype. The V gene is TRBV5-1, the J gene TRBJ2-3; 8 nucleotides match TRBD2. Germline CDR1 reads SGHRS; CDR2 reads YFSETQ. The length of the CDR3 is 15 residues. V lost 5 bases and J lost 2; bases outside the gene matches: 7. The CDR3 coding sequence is TGCGCCAGCAGACATAGCGGGGTGGCCACAGATACGCAGTATTTT. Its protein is CASRHSGVATDTQYF.

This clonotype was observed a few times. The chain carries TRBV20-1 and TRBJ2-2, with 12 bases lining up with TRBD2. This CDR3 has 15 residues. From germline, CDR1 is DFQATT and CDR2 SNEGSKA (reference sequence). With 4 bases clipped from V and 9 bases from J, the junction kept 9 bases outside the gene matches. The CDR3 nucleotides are TGCAGTGCTACTCTAGCGGGGGGGGTCGGCCGGGAGCTGTTTTTT. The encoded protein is CSATLAGGVGRELFF.

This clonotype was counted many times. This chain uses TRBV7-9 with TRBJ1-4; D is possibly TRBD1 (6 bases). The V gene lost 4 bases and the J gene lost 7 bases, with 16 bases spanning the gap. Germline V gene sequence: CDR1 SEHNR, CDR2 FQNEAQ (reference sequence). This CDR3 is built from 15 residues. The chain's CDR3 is CASSYRQATSEKLFF. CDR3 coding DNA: TGTGCCAGCAGCTACCGACAGGCGACCAGTGAAAAACTGTTTTTT.

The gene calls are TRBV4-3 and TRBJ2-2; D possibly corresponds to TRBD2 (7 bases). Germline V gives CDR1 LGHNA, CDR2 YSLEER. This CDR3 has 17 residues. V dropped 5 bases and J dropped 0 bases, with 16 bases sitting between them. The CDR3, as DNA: TGCGCCAGCAGCTTCCAGGCGGGGGCGCCGAACACCGGGGAGCTGTTTTTT. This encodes CASSFQAGAPNTGELFF.

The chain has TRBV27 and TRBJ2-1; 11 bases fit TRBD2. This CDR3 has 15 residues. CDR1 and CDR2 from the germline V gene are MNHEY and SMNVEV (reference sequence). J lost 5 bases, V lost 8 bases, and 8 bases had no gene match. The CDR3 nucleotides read TGTGCCAGCCGACCGTCACTAGCGGGGGACAATGAGCAGTTCTTC. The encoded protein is CASRPSLAGDNEQFF.

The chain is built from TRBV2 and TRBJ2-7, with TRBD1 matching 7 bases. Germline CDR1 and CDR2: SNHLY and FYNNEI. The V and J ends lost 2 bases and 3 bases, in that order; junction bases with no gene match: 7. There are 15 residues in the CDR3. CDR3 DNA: TGTGCCAGCAGTGAACGCCAGGGACAGTACTACGAGCAGTACTTC. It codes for CASSERQGQYYEQYF.

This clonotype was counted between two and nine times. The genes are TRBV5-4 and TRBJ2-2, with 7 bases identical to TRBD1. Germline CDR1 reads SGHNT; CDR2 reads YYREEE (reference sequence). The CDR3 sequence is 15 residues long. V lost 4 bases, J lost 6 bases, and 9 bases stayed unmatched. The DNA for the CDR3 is TGTGCCAGCAGCCCCACAGGGGATAGGGCCGGGGAGCTGTTTTTT. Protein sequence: CASSPTGDRAGELFF.

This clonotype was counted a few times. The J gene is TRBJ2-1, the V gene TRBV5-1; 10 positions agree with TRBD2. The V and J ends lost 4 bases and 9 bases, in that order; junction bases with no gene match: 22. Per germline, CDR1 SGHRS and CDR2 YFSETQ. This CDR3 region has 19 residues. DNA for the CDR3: TGCGCCAGCAGCACCCTGGGGGTAGCGGGGGGCTCGGCGCTGGGTGAGCAGTTCTTC. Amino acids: CASSTLGVAGGSALGEQFF.

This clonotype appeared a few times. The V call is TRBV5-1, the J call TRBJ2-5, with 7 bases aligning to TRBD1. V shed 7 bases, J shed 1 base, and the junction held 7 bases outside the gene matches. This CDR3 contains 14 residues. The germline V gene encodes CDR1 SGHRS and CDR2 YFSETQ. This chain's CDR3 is CASRQGLIQETQYF. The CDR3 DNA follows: TGCGCCAGCCGACAGGGATTAATCCAAGAGACCCAGTACTTC.

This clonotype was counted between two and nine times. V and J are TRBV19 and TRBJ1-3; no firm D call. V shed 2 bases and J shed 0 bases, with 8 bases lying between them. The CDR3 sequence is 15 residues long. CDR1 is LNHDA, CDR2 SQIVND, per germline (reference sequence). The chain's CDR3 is CASSIRDFSGNTIYF. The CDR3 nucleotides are TGTGCCAGTAGTATACGTGATTTCTCTGGAAACACCATATATTTT.

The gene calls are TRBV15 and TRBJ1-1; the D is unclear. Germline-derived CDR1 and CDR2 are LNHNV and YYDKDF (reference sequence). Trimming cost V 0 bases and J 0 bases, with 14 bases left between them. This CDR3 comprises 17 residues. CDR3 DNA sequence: TGTGCCACCAGCAGAGAAAGGATAGGCGGCATGAACACTGAAGCTTTCTTT. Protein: CATSRERIGGMNTEAFF. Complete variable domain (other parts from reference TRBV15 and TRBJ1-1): DAMVIQNPRYQVTQFGKPVTLSCSQTLNHNVMYWYQQKSSQAPKLLFHYYDKDFNNEADTPDNFQSRRPNTSFCFLDIRSPGLGDTAMYLCATSRERIGGMNTEAFFGQGTRLTVV.